The 21 T cell receptor beta chains presented below share a single source sample, sequenced in a study of Graves' ophthalmopathy and Graves' hyperthyroidism. The study amplified TCR beta CDR3 regions using RNA transcripts. Following a first-round RT-PCR that used HTBI primers, a second-round multiplex PCR was carried out. Via MiXCR, TCRdb re-called the multiplex PCR reads, giving one row per CDR3 protein. The profile shows 200,000 to 250,000 distinct CDR3 sequences, roughly 21% of them singletons. Sequenced: peripheral blood. The source of these receptors is a woman in her forties or fifties with Graves' ophthalmopathy.

This clonotype has a count of ten or more. This sequence joins TRBV3-1 and TRBJ2-5; no clear D gene. The CDR3 spans 12 residues. V was pared by 8 bases and J by 4 bases, with 11 bases between. CDR1 is LGHDT, CDR2 YNNKEL, per germline (reference sequence). CDR3 DNA: TGTGCCAGCTCACAAGGGCCAGAGACCCAGTACTTC. It encodes CASSQGPETQYF.

This clonotype appeared many times. The chain carries TRBV2 and TRBJ1-2; the match to TRBD1 covers 8 bases. The CDR3 consists of 16 residues. The J segment lost 0 bases and the V segment lost 6 bases, leaving 9 bases of the junction unmatched. CDR1 is SNHLY and CDR2 is FYNNEI in the germline V gene. CDR3 residues: CASSLNPGGANYGYTF. The CDR3 bases are TGTGCCAGCAGCCTAAACCCAGGGGGCGCTAACTATGGCTACACCTTC.

There are many counts of this clonotype. The gene calls are TRBV6-5 and TRBJ2-7, with D tentatively TRBD1 (5 bases). Germline CDR1 is MNHEY and CDR2 is SVGAGI. CDR3 length: 14 amino acids. Trimming stripped 0 bases from V and 5 bases from J, with 11 bases between. CDR3 bases: TGTGCCAGCAGTTACTCGCGCAGGGCGGACGAGCAGTACTTC. Translated: CASSYSRRADEQYF.

This clonotype was observed at least ten times. The chain joins TRBV5-1 to TRBJ2-7; 10 nucleotides agree with TRBD2. V lost 4 bases and J lost 6; bases outside the gene matches: 10. CDR1 SGHRS and CDR2 YFSETQ come from the germline V gene. The CDR3 sequence is 15 residues long. DNA of the CDR3: TGCGCCAGCAGCCCCAGCCCGGGACTAGCGCGCGAGCAGTACTTC. Translating it yields CASSPSPGLAREQYF.

A few counts support this clonotype. This chain connects TRBV7-8 to TRBJ2-2; D gene unclear. Trimming shortened V by 5 bases and J by 3 bases, and 16 bases separated the two germline ends. CDR1 is SGHVS, CDR2 FQNEAQ, per germline. CDR3 length: 16 amino acids. CDR3 sequence reads: CASSRRRLADTGELFF. Here the CDR3 DNA reads TGTGCCAGCAGCCGCCGGCGGCTGGCGGACACCGGGGAGCTGTTTTTT. The whole variable domain, remainder taken from reference TRBV7-8 and TRBJ2-2, is GAGVSQSPRYKVAKRGQDVALRCDPISGHVSLFWYQQALGQGPEFLTYFQNEAQLDKSGLPSDRFFAERPEGSVSTLKIQRTQQEDSAVYLCASSRRRLADTGELFFGEGSRLTVL.

This clonotype was recorded many times. The chain has TRBV11-1 and TRBJ2-7; 10 bases align to TRBD1. Trimming removed 3 bases from V and 4 bases from J; junction bases left unmatched: 9. Per germline, CDR1 SGHAT and CDR2 FQDESV (reference sequence). This CDR3 has 16 amino acids. The CDR3: CASSFNWDRGKYEQYF. The CDR3 coding sequence is TGTGCCAGCAGCTTCAATTGGGACAGGGGAAAATACGAGCAGTACTTC. Combining the CDR3 with reference TRBV11-1 and TRBJ2-7 gives the whole variable domain EAEVAQSPRYKITEKSQAVAFWCDPISGHATLYWYRQILGQGPELLVQFQDESVVDDSQLPKDRFSAERLKGVDSTLKIQPAELGDSAMYLCASSFNWDRGKYEQYFGPGTRLTVT.

The chain has TRBV18 and TRBJ2-5; D ambiguous. Germline CDR1 reads KGHSH; CDR2 reads LQKENI. This CDR3 is 14 amino acids long. Between the trimmed V and J ends, which lost 3 bases and 0 bases, there was a span of 8 bases. The CDR3 loop is CASSPQLNQETQYF. DNA of the CDR3: TGTGCCAGCTCACCGCAACTGAACCAAGAGACCCAGTACTTC.

The chain combines TRBV27 with TRBJ1-1, with a weak D call TRBD1 (5 bases). V lost 4 bases, J lost 1 base, and 10 bases lay in between. The length of the CDR3 is 14 residues. Germline V gene sequence: CDR1 MNHEY, CDR2 SMNVEV (reference sequence). CDR3 DNA sequence: TGTGCCAGCAGTTCCGGACAAGAGAACACTGAAGCTTTCTTT. This codes for CASSSGQENTEAFF.

This clonotype was recorded at least ten times. The chain employs TRBV19 and TRBJ1-1; 11 nucleotides line up with TRBD1. CDR3 length: 16 amino acids. The germline V gene has CDR1 LNHDA and CDR2 SQIVND (reference sequence). Germline trimming cut 4 bases from V and 1 base from J; bases unmatched to any gene: 5. The CDR3 protein is CASSTGDRGKNTEAFF. The CDR3 DNA sequence: TGTGCCAGTAGTACCGGGGACAGGGGGAAGAACACTGAAGCTTTCTTT.

This clonotype was detected a few times. This chain joins TRBV29-1 and TRBJ1-5; 7 nucleotides match TRBD1. The CDR3 runs to 14 residues. V lost 7 bases, J lost 3 bases, and 9 bases stayed unmatched. Germline V lookup: CDR1 SQVTM, CDR2 ANQGSEA. The CDR3 region has the DNA TGCAGCGCCAGGGCGGGGACAGACAATCAGCCCCAGCATTTT. It yields the protein CSARAGTDNQPQHF.

This clonotype was detected a few times. This sequence joins TRBV30 and TRBJ1-1; D remains ambiguous. Trimming took off 0 bases at V and 4 bases at J, with 15 bases between the two ends. CDR3 size: 15 residues. Germline lookup yields CDR1 GTSNPN and CDR2 SVGIG (reference sequence). This CDR3 reads CAWSVLQLLGTEAFF. CDR3 sequence (DNA): TGTGCCTGGAGTGTTCTCCAATTATTGGGCACTGAAGCTTTCTTT.

This rearrangement joins TRBV19 to TRBJ2-2, with D possibly being TRBD2 (7 bases). Germline CDR1 LNHDA, CDR2 SQIVND (reference sequence). The V gene lost 11 bases and the J gene lost 5 bases, with 24 bases spanning the gap. The CDR3 is 16 amino acids. This CDR3 is CASSPPPGGQTGELFF. The CDR3 DNA is TGTGCCTCCTCCCCCCCCCCGGGGGGCCAGACCGGGGAGCTGTTTTTT.

V gene TRBV3-1 combines with J gene TRBJ2-2; D tentatively fits TRBD1 or TRBD2 (5 bases each). Germline V gene data show CDR1 as LGHDT and CDR2 as YNNKEL (reference sequence). The ends were cut back, 1 base at V and 4 bases at J, with 16 bases in the middle. CDR3 length: 17 amino acids. Here the CDR3 reads CASSQVWGRKLTGELFF. CDR3 in DNA: TGTGCCAGCAGCCAAGTGTGGGGGAGAAAACTCACCGGGGAGCTGTTTTTT.

This clonotype occurred many times. Germline and junction disagree at one end, which may indicate a read error. The chain uses TRBV6-1 and TRBJ2-7, with D perhaps TRBD1 or TRBD2 (5 bases each). Germline V CDR1 and CDR2: MNHNS, SASEGT. This CDR3 has 15 residues. CDR3 sequence (DNA): TGTGCCAGCAGTGAACCGGGACGCCGCTCCCACGAGCAGTACTTC. Translated, it gives CASSEPGRRSHEQYF.

The chain combines TRBV12-3 or TRBV12-4 with TRBJ1-3, with 8 bases lining up with TRBD1. The CDR3 consists of 15 residues. J lost 1 base, V lost 3 bases, and 2 bases had no gene match. CDR3 in amino acids: CASSLTGVSGNTIYF. The CDR3 coding sequence is TGTGCCAGCAGTTTGACAGGGGTGTCTGGAAACACCATATATTTT.

Ten or more counts support this clonotype. This chain connects TRBV20-1 to TRBJ2-2; 11 nucleotides align to TRBD1. Trimming at V came to 2 bases and at J to 2 bases, leaving 1 base not matched to a gene. The CDR3 totals 15 residues. Germline CDR1 is DFQATT and CDR2 is SNEGSKA (reference sequence). The CDR3 here is CSARRTGGNTGELFF. CDR3 DNA sequence: TGCAGTGCTAGACGGACAGGGGGCAACACCGGGGAGCTGTTTTTT.

This clonotype has ten or more counts. The rearrangement links TRBV27 to TRBJ1-5, with D unresolved. The CDR3 loop spans 14 amino acids. The V gene's germline CDR1 is MNHEY and CDR2 SMNVEV (reference sequence). The V end was cut by 0 bases, the J end by 2 bases, with 5 bases between. The CDR3 spells CASSLSTGNQPQHF. The CDR3 DNA is TGTGCCAGCAGTTTATCAACCGGCAATCAGCCCCAGCATTTT.

In its sample, this clonotype was seen many times. The genes are TRBV29-1 and TRBJ2-5; 9 nucleotides agree with TRBD1. The V and J ends lost 6 bases and 5 bases, in that order; junction bases with no gene match: 7. The CDR3 is 13 amino acids. CDR1 is SQVTM, CDR2 ANQGSEA, per germline. CDR3 sequence (DNA): TGCAGCGTCCAGACAGGGGGTGGGGAGACCCAGTACTTC. As protein: CSVQTGGGETQYF.

This clonotype showed up many times. V gene TRBV6-1 combines with J gene TRBJ1-5, with D possibly TRBD1 on 6 matching bases. Germline-derived CDR1 and CDR2 are MNHNS and SASEGT. Trimming stripped 6 bases from V and 6 bases from J, with 15 bases between. There are 14 residues in the CDR3. CDR3 bases: TGTGCCAGCAGGGGACAAGGTGTGAGTCAGCCCCAGCATTTT. Translated: CASRGQGVSQPQHF.

This clonotype was found many times. The J gene is TRBJ2-7, the V gene TRBV29-1; 10 positions agree with TRBD2. The CDR3 runs 14 residues. Trimming cost V 6 bases and J 4 bases; bases outside gene matches: 9. Germline lookup yields CDR1 SQVTM and CDR2 ANQGSEA. CDR3 loop: CSVLGPSGSYEQYF. CDR3 DNA sequence: TGCAGCGTACTTGGTCCTAGCGGGAGTTACGAGCAGTACTTC.

This clonotype was found many times. The chain is built from TRBV6-1 and TRBJ1-2; 8 bases map to TRBD1. The V and J ends lost 0 bases and 4 bases, in that order; junction bases with no gene match: 4. The CDR3 has 15 amino acids. Germline V CDR1 and CDR2: MNHNS, SASEGT. CDR3 sequence (DNA): TGTGCCAGCAGTGAAGCTATAGGGACAGGCTATGGCTACACCTTC. Translation gives CASSEAIGTGYGYTF.